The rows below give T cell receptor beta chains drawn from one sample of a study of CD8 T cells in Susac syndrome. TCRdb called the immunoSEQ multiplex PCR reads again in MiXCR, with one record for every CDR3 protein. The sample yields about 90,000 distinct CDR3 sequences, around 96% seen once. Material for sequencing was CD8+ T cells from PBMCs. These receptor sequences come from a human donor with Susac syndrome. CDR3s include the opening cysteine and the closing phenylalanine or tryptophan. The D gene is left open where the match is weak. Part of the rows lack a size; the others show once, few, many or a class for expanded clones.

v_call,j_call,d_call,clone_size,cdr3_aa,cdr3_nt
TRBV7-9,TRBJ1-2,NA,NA,CASSSTGGAFGYTF,TGTGCCAGCAGCTCCACAGGAGGGGCTTTCGGCTACACCTTC
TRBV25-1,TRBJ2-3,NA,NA,CASSAASTDTQYF,TGTGCCAGCAGTGCGGCCAGCACAGATACGCAGTATTTT
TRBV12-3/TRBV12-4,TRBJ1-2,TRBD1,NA,CASRGQGPYGYTF,TGTGCCAGCAGAGGACAGGGGCCCTATGGCTACACCTTC
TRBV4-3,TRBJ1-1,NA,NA,CASSQEKPPGTEAFF,TGCGCCAGCAGCCAAGAGAAGCCCCCCGGCACTGAAGCTTTCTTT
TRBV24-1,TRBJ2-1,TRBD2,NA,CATSDVGAGGYNEQFF,TGTGCCACCAGTGATGTCGGGGCGGGAGGCTACAATGAGCAGTTCTTC
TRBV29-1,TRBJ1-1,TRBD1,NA,CSAMGQMNTEAFF,TGCAGCGCGATGGGACAGATGAACACTGAAGCTTTCTTT
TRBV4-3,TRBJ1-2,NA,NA,CASSQDPLTGHYGYTF,TGCGCCAGCAGCCAAGACCCACTGACAGGTCACTATGGCTACACCTTC
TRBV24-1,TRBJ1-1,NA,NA,CATSVGIQENTEAFF,TGTGCCACCAGTGTCGGGATTCAGGAGAACACTGAAGCTTTCTTT
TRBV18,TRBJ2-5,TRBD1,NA,CASSLDRGKETQYF,TGTGCCAGCTCACTCGACAGGGGAAAAGAGACCCAGTACTTC
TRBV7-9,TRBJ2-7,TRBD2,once,CASSLGGLESYEQYF,TGTGCCAGCAGCTTAGGGGGACTAGAATCCTACGAGCAGTACTTC
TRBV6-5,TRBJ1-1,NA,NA,CASMSGGTNTEAFF,TGTGCCAGCATGTCCGGGGGGACGAACACTGAAGCTTTCTTT
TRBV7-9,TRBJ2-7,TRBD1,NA,CASSLTDRAHEQYF,TGTGCCAGCAGCTTGACGGACAGGGCCCACGAGCAGTACTTC
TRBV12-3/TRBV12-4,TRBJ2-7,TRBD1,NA,CASSTGTGAYEQYF,TGTGCCAGCAGTACAGGGACAGGGGCCTACGAGCAGTACTTC
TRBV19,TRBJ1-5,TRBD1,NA,CASSGDRVSQPQHF,TGTGCCAGTAGCGGGGACAGGGTGAGTCAGCCCCAGCATTTT
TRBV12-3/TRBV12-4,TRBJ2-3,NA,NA,CASSPTDTQYF,TGTGCCAGCAGTCCTACAGATACGCAGTATTTT
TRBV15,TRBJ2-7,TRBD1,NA,CATSRDYGEGGDEQYF,TGTGCCACCAGCAGAGATTACGGGGAAGGGGGCGACGAGCAGTACTTC
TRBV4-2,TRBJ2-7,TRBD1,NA,CASSQDWTGGGEQYF,TGTGCCAGCAGCCAAGATTGGACAGGGGGCGGCGAGCAGTACTTC
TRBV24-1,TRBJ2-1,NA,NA,CATSDPRQGVDNEQFF,TGTGCCACCAGTGACCCCCGCCAGGGTGTGGACAATGAGCAGTTCTTC
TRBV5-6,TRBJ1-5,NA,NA,CASSSGRKGQPQHF,TGTGCCAGCAGCTCTGGACGGAAGGGTCAGCCCCAGCATTTT
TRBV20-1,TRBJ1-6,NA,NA,CSARRRPYNSPLHF,TGCAGTGCTAGGCGGCGGCCCTATAATTCACCCCTCCACTTT